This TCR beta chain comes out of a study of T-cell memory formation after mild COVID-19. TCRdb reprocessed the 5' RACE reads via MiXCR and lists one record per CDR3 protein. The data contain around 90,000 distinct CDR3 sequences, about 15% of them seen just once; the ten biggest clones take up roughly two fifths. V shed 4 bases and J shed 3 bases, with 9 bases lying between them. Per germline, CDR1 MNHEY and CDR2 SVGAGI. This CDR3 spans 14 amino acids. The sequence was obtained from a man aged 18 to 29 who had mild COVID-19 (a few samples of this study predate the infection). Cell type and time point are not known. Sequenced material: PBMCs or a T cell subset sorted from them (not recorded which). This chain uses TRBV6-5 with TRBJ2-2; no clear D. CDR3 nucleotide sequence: TGTGCCAGCAGTTCTCTACGCTACACCGGGGAGCTGTTTTTT. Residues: CASSSLRYTGELFF.